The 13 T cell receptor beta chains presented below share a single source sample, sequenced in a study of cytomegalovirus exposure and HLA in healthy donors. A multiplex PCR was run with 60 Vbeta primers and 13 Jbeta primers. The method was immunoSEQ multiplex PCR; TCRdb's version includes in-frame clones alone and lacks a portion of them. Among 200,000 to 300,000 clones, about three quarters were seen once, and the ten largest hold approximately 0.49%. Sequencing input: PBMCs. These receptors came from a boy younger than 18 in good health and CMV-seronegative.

The CDR3 region is CASRPRETGGYEQFF. CDR3 DNA sequence: TGTGCCAGCAGGCCCCGCGAGACAGGGGGATATGAGCAGTTCTTC. V usage is TRBV7-6 and J usage is TRBJ2-1; 9 nucleotides line up with TRBD1. CDR3 size: 15 residues. The germline gives CDR1 SGHVS, CDR2 FNYEAQ. The ends lost 6 bases at V and 8 bases at J; junction bases unmatched: 11.

The CDR3 DNA sequence: TGTGCCAGCAGTGAAACGGGAGGCACAGATACGCAGTATTTT. Translation gives CASSETGGTDTQYF. V gene TRBV6-1 combines with J gene TRBJ2-3, with D perhaps TRBD2 (6 bases). This CDR3 spans 14 amino acids. V gave up 2 bases and J gave up 1 base, with 7 bases separating them. The germline V gene has CDR1 MNHNS and CDR2 SASEGT.

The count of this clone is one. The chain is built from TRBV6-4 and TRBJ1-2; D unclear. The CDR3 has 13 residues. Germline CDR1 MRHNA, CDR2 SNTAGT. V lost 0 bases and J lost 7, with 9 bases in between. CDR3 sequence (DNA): TGTGCCAGCAGTGACTCAGAGGGAAGTGGCTACACCTTC. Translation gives CASSDSEGSGYTF.

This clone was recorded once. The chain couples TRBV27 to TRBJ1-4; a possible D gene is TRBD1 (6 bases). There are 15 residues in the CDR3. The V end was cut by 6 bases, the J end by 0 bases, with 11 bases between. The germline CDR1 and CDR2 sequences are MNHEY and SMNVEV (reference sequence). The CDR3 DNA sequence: TGTGCCAGCAGCCGCCCAGGGGCAACTAATGAAAAACTGTTTTTT. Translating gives CASSRPGATNEKLFF. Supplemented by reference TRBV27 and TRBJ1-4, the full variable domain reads EAQVTQNPRYLITVTGKKLTVTCSQNMNHEYMSWYRQDPGLGLRQIYYSMNVEVTDKGDVPEGYKVSRKEKRNFPLILESPSPNQTSLYFCASSRPGATNEKLFFGSGTQLSVL.

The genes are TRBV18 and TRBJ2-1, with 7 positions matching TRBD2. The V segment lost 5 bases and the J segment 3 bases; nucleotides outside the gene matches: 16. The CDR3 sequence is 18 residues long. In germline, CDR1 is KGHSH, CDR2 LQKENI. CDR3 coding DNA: TGTGCCAGCTCAAGACGGGGAGGGGTCGGTCTAGACTACAATGAGCAGTTCTTC. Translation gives CASSRRGGVGLDYNEQFF.

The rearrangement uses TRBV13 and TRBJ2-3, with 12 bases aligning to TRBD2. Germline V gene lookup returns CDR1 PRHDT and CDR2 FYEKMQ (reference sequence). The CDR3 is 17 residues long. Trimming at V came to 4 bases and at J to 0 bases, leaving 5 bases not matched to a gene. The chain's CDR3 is CASSSVGTSGSTDTQYF. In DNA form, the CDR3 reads TGTGCCAGCAGCTCCGTGGGGACTAGCGGGAGCACAGATACGCAGTATTTT.

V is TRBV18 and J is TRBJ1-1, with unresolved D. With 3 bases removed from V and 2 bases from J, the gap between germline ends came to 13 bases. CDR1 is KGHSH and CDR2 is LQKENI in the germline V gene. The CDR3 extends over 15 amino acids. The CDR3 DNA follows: TGTGCCAGCTCACCCTTACCGGGAAAAAACACTGAAGCTTTCTTT. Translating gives CASSPLPGKNTEAFF.

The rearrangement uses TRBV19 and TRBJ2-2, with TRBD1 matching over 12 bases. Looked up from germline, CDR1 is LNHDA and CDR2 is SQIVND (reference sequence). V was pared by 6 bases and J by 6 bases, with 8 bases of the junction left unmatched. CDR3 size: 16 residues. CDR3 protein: CASRHGTGGRSGELFF. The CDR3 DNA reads TGTGCCAGTAGGCATGGGACAGGGGGCAGGTCCGGGGAGCTGTTTTTT. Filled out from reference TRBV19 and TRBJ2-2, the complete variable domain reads DGGITQSPKYLFRKEGQNVTLSCEQNLNHDAMYWYRQDPGQGLRLIYYSQIVNDFQKGDIAEGYSVSREKKESFPLTVTSAQKNPTAFYLCASRHGTGGRSGELFFGEGSRLTVL.

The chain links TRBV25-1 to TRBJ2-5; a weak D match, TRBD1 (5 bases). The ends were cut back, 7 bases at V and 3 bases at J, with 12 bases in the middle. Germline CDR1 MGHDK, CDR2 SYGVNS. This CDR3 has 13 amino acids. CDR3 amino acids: CASMARGKETQYF. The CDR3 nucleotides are TGTGCCAGCATGGCAAGGGGAAAAGAGACCCAGTACTTC.

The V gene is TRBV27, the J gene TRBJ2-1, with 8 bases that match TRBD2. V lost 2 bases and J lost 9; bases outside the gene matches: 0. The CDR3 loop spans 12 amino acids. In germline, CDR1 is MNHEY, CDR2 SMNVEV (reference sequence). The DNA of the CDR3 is TGTGCCAGCAGTTTACGGGAGGGTGAGCAGTTCTTC. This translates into CASSLREGEQFF.

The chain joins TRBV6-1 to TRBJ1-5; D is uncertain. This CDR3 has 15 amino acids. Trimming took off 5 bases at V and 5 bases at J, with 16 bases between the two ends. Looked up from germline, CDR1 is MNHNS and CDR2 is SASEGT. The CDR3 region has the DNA TGTGCCAGCAGTTCGACACCCTCGTCCTATCAGCCCCAGCATTTT. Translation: CASSSTPSSYQPQHF.

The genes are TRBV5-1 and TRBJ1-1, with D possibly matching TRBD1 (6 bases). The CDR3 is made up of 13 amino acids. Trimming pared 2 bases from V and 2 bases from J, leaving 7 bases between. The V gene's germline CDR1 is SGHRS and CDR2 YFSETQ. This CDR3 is CASSFGGNTEAFF. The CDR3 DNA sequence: TGCGCCAGCAGCTTTGGGGGCAACACTGAAGCTTTCTTT.

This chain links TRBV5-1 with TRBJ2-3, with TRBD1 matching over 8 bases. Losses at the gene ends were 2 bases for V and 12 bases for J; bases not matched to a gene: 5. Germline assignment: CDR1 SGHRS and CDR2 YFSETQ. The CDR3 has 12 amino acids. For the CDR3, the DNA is TGCGCCAGCAGCTTCCGGGACAGGCCACAGTATTTT. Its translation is CASSFRDRPQYF.